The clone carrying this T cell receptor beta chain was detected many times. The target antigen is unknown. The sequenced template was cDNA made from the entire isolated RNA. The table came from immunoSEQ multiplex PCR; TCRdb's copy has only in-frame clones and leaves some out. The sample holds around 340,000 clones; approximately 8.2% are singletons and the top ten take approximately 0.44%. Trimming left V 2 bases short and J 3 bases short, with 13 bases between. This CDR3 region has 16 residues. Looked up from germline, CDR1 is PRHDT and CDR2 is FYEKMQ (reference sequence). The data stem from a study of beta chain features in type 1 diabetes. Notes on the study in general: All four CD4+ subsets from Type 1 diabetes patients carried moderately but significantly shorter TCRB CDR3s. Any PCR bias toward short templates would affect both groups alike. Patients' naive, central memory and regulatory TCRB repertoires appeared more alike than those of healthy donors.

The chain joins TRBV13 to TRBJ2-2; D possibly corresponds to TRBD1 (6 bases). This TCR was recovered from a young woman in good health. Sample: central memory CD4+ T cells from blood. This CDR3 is CASSLSVGQYTGELFF. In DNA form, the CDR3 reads TGTGCCAGCAGCTTATCTGTAGGACAGTACACCGGGGAGCTGTTTTTT.